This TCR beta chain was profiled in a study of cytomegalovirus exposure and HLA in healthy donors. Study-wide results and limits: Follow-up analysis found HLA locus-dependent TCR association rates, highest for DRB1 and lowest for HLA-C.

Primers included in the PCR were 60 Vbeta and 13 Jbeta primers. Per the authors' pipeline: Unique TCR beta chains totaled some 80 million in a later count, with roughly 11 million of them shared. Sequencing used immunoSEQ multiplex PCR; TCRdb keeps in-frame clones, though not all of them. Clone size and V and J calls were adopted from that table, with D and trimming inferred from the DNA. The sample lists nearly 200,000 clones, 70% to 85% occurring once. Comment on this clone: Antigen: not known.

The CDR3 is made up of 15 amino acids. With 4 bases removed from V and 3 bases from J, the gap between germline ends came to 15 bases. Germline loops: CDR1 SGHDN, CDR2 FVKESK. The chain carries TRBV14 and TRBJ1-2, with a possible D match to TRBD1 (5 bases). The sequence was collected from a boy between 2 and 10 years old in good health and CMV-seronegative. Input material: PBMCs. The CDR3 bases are TGTGCCAGCAGCCCCCGTATGGGAGGGGACTATGGCTACACCTTC. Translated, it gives CASSPRMGGDYGYTF.